This TCR beta chain derives from a study of identical twins. Study results and limitations: For out-of-frame beta sequences, excess twin sharing was weaker. Analyses of zero insertions could, in part, be confounded by invariant MAIT and iNKT cells.

MiXCR, applied by TCRdb to the 5' RACE reads, yields one record per CDR3 protein. The data show 550,000 to 700,000 distinct CDR3 sequences, with approximately 22% seen just once and roughly 4% held by the top ten. This clonotype was seen a handful of times. Its antigen remains unknown. This sample was shared with a second study, whose subject was T cells expressing NK-cell markers. That source adds: Clones of NKG2C+ T cells that had expanded were of unclear HCMV specificity.

The specimen sequenced was PBMCs. The receptor was isolated from a woman between 18 and 29 years old in good health.

CDR3 nucleotide sequence: TGTGCCAGCAGTTTCACGGGGGCGCGAAGGACTGAAGCTTTCTTT. This codes for CASSFTGARRTEAFF. The chain carries TRBV27 and TRBJ1-1, with D maybe TRBD1 (6 bases). This CDR3 has 15 residues. The ends were cut back, 3 bases at V and 5 bases at J, with 16 bases in the middle. Germline V CDR1 and CDR2: MNHEY, SMNVEV (reference sequence).